What follows are 16 T cell receptor beta chains derived from one specimen sequenced in a study of cytomegalovirus exposure and HLA in healthy donors. A multiplex PCR was run with 60 Vbeta primers and 13 Jbeta primers. Assay: immunoSEQ multiplex PCR; the TCRdb copy retains only in-frame clones and omits some. In the table there are approximately 72,000 clones, roughly 78% of which are singletons. The sequencing sample was made of PBMCs. The source is a man aged 18 to 35 in good health and CMV-seronegative.

This clone turned up a few times. The rearrangement links TRBV25-1 to TRBJ2-2; D unclear. Germline CDR1 reads MGHDK; CDR2 reads SYGVNS. V lost 7 bases, J lost 7 bases, and 10 bases lay in between. This CDR3 spans 12 amino acids. The CDR3 is CASKPTYGELFF. CDR3 sequence (DNA): TGTGCCAGCAAACCAACATACGGGGAGCTGTTTTTT.

V gene TRBV5-1 combines with J gene TRBJ2-7; 8 positions match TRBD2. The V gene end was trimmed by 5 bases and the J gene end by 5 bases; junction bases not matched to a gene: 12. CDR3 length: 15 amino acids. From germline, CDR1 is SGHRS and CDR2 YFSETQ. This CDR3 is CASRPQSGSYDEQYF. The CDR3 DNA reads as TGCGCCAGCAGACCGCAGAGCGGGAGTTATGACGAGCAGTACTTC.

This chain connects TRBV2 to TRBJ1-1; D may be TRBD1 (5 bases). The V and J ends lost 8 bases and 5 bases respectively, with 15 bases between them. The CDR3 extends over 13 amino acids. In germline, CDR1 is SNHLY, CDR2 FYNNEI. The CDR3 nucleotides are TGTGCCAGCGATGGGATAGGGGCGACTGAAGCTTTCTTT. Translation gives CASDGIGATEAFF.

The rearrangement joins TRBV10-3 to TRBJ2-7; 10 bases match TRBD1. Losses at the gene ends were 4 bases for V and 3 bases for J; bases not matched to a gene: 3. The CDR3 runs 14 residues. Germline lookup yields CDR1 ENHRY and CDR2 SYGVKD. CDR3 DNA: TGTGCCATCAGTGGCCGGGACAGGGGCTACGAGCAGTACTTC. This translates into CAISGRDRGYEQYF.

The chain employs TRBV5-5 and TRBJ2-5; possibly TRBD2 for D (8 bases). CDR3 length: 15 residues. V was clipped by 6 bases and J by 4 bases, with 19 bases between them. Germline values: CDR1 SGHKS, CDR2 YYEKEE (reference sequence). CDR3 in amino acids: CASNRGTRGRETQYF. CDR3 sequence (DNA): TGTGCCAGCAACCGAGGGACTAGGGGGCGAGAGACCCAGTACTTC.

This chain connects TRBV4-1 to TRBJ2-1; 9 bases line up with TRBD1. Germline V gene data show CDR1 as MGHRA and CDR2 as YSYEKL. This CDR3 has 17 residues. The trim removed 0 bases at V and 3 bases at J, leaving 6 bases unmatched. CDR3 DNA: TGCGCCAGCAGCCAAGACCCCGGGACAGGGAACTACAATGAGCAGTTCTTC. Translated: CASSQDPGTGNYNEQFF.

The chain has TRBV30 and TRBJ1-2, with 9 bases matching TRBD1. Germline V CDR1 and CDR2: GTSNPN, SVGIG (reference sequence). Losses at the gene ends were 5 bases for V and 8 bases for J; bases not matched to a gene: 3. The CDR3 runs 11 residues. The CDR3 sequence: CAWSTGGGYTF. CDR3 sequence (DNA): TGTGCCTGGTCAACAGGGGGCGGCTACACCTTC. Together with reference TRBV30 and TRBJ1-2, the CDR3 gives the full variable domain: SQTIHQWPATLVQPVGSPLSLECTVEGTSNPNLYWYRQAAGRGLQLLFYSVGIGQISSEVPQNLSASRPQDRQFILSSKKLLLSDSGFYLCAWSTGGGYTFGSGTRLTVV.

The gene calls are TRBV6-5 and TRBJ1-1; D gene ambiguous. This CDR3 spans 11 amino acids. Germline V CDR1 and CDR2: MNHEY, SVGAGI. V dropped 7 bases and J dropped 5 bases, with 8 bases sitting between them. CDR3 amino acids: CASNYMTEAFF. As DNA, the CDR3 is TGTGCCAGCAACTACATGACTGAAGCTTTCTTT.

V usage is TRBV19 and J usage is TRBJ1-6; D gene unclear. Trimming stripped 2 bases from V and 8 bases from J, with 13 bases between. The CDR3 is 15 residues long. CDR1 is LNHDA and CDR2 is SQIVND in the germline V gene (reference sequence). The CDR3 is CASSISEGIDSPLHF. The CDR3 nucleotides read TGTGCCAGTAGTATATCCGAGGGCATCGATTCACCCCTCCACTTT. Filled out from reference TRBV19 and TRBJ1-6, the complete variable domain reads DGGITQSPKYLFRKEGQNVTLSCEQNLNHDAMYWYRQDPGQGLRLIYYSQIVNDFQKGDIAEGYSVSREKKESFPLTVTSAQKNPTAFYLCASSISEGIDSPLHFGNGTRLTVT.

J is TRBJ2-5 and V is TRBV9, with 8 bases aligning to TRBD2. V was pared by 4 bases and J by 2 bases, with 7 bases of the junction left unmatched. CDR3 size: 15 residues. Per germline, CDR1 SGDLS and CDR2 YYNGEE. The CDR3 loop is CASSRGGAYQETQYF. In nucleotides, the CDR3 is TGTGCCAGCAGCCGGGGGGGGGCGTATCAAGAGACCCAGTACTTC.

The V gene is TRBV7-9, the J gene TRBJ2-1; 7 bases are a match to TRBD2. V trimming: 2 bases; J trimming: 4 bases; junction bases outside the gene matches: 5. The CDR3 runs 15 residues. The germline V gene has CDR1 SEHNR and CDR2 FQNEAQ (reference sequence). CDR3 DNA: TGTGCCAGCAGCTTACCGGGCGGGAGATACAATGAGCAGTTCTTC. It codes for CASSLPGGRYNEQFF.

Note on this clone: The junction differs from germline at one of its ends, possibly a read error. The chain recombines TRBV6-1 with TRBJ1-1, with D uncertain. The CDR3 extends over 14 amino acids. Germline CDR1 and CDR2: MNHNS and SASEGT. CDR3 in amino acids: CATSRRGLITEAFF. CDR3 in DNA: TGTGCCACCAGTCGTCGGGGATTGATCACTGAAGCTTTCTTT.

The genes are TRBV10-1 and TRBJ1-1; a possible D gene is TRBD1 (5 bases). Trimming removed 0 bases at V and 1 base at J, with 9 bases between. CDR3 size: 15 residues. Germline assignment: CDR1 WNHNN and CDR2 SYGVQD (reference sequence). The CDR3 reads CASSESTQENTEAFF. For the CDR3, the DNA is TGCGCCAGCAGTGAGTCGACACAGGAGAACACTGAAGCTTTCTTT.

This CDR3 reads CASSEVQQNYGYTF. The CDR3 DNA reads as TGTGCCAGCAGTGAAGTACAGCAAAACTATGGCTACACCTTC. The V call is TRBV2, the J call TRBJ1-2; D unclear. The V gene lost 1 base and the J gene lost 2 bases, with 8 bases spanning the gap. CDR3 length equals 14 residues. Germline assignment: CDR1 SNHLY and CDR2 FYNNEI. Supplemented by reference TRBV2 and TRBJ1-2, the full variable domain reads EPEVTQTPSHQVTQMGQEVILRCVPISNHLYFYWYRQILGQKVEFLVSFYNNEISEKSEIFDDQFSVERPDGSNFTLKIRSTKLEDSAMYFCASSEVQQNYGYTFGSGTRLTVV.

V gene TRBV18 combines with J gene TRBJ2-5, with 7 bases that match TRBD1. V dropped 3 bases and J dropped 4; count of bases not matched to a gene: 2. This CDR3 contains 13 residues. The germline V gene encodes CDR1 KGHSH and CDR2 LQKENI. This CDR3 reads CASSPDRIETQYF. The CDR3 DNA follows: TGTGCCAGCTCACCGGACAGGATAGAGACCCAGTACTTC.

The chain uses TRBV18 and TRBJ2-1; TRBD2 matches 8 bases. The junction had 16 bases not matched to a gene; V was cut back by 2 bases and J by 10 bases. CDR1 is KGHSH and CDR2 is LQKENI in the germline V gene. The CDR3 extends over 17 amino acids. This CDR3 reads CASSPRSGGRILAEQFF. CDR3 sequence (DNA): TGTGCCAGCTCACCAAGGTCTGGCGGGAGGATCCTAGCGGAGCAGTTCTTC.